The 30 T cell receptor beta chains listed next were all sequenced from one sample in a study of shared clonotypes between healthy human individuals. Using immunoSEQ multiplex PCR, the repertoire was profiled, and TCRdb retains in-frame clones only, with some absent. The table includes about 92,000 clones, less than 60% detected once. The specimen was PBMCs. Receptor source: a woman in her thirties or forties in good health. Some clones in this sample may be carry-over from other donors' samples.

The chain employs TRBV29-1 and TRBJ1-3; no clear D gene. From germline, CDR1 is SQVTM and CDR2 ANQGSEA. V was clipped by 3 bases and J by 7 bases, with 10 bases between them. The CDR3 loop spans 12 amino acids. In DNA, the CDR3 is TGCAGCGTTGAGTCCGCGGGCAACACCATATATTTT. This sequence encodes CSVESAGNTIYF.

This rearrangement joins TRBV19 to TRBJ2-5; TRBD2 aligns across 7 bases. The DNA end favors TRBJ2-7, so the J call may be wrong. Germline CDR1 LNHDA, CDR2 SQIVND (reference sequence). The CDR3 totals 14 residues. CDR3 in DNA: TGTGCCAGTAGTAATCCGGGACTACAATACGAGCAGTACTTC. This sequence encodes CASSNPGLQYEQYF.

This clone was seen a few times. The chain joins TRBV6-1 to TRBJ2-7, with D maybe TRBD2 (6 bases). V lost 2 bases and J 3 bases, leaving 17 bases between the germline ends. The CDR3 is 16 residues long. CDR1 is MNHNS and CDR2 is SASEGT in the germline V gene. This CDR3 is CASSERAGAEGYEQYF. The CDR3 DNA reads TGTGCCAGCAGTGAACGGGCAGGCGCGGAGGGCTACGAGCAGTACTTC.

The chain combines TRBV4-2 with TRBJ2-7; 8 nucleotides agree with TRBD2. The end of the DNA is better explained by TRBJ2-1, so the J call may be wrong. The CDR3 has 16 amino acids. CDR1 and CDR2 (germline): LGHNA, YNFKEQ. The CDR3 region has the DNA TGTGCCAGCAGCCAAGACGGAACTAGCGGCCGTTATGAGCAGTTCTTC. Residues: CASSQDGTSGRYEQFF.

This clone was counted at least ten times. CDR3 bases: TGTGCCAGCAGTTTCACGGGAGCCCTCCCGGAGCAGTACTTC. Protein: CASSFTGALPEQYF. The chain uses TRBV28 and TRBJ2-7; TRBD2 is a possible D gene (6 bases). Trimming took off 3 bases at V and 7 bases at J, with 16 bases between the two ends. This CDR3 contains 14 residues. Germline V gene sequence: CDR1 MDHEN, CDR2 SYDVKM.

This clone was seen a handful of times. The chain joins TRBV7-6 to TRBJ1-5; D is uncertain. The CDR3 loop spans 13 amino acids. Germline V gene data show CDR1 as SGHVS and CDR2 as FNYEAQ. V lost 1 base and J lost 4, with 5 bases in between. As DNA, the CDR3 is TGTGCCAGCAGCTTAGTGGAGAATCAGCCCCAGCATTTT. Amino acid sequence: CASSLVENQPQHF.

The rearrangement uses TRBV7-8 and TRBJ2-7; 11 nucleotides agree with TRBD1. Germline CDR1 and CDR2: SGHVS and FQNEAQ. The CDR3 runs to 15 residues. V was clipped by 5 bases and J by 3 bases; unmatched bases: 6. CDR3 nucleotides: TGTGCCAGCAGCCGATCCGGGACAGGGGGCTACGAGCAGTACTTC. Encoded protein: CASSRSGTGGYEQYF.

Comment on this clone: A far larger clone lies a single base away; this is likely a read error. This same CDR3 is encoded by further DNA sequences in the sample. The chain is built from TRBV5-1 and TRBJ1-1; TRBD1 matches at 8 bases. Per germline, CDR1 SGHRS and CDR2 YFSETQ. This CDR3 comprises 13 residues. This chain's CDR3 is CASSPRTGTEAFF. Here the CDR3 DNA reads TGCGCCAGCAGCCCAAGGACAGGGACTGAAGCTTTCTTC.

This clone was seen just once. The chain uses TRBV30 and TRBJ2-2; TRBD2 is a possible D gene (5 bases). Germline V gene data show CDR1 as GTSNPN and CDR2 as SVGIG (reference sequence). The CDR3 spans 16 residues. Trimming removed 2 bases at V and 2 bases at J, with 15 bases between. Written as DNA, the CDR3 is TGTGCCTGGAGTATAACAAGGACTCACAACACCGGGGAGCTGTTTTTT. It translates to CAWSITRTHNTGELFF.

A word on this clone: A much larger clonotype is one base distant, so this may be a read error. CDR3 protein: CAWSDGLAGGGNEQLF. DNA for the CDR3: TGTGCCTGGAGTGACGGTCTAGCGGGAGGTGGCAATGAGCAGCTCTTC. This chain links TRBV30 with TRBJ2-1; 11 nucleotides line up with TRBD2. Germline CDR1 is GTSNPN and CDR2 is SVGIG (reference sequence). This CDR3 has 16 amino acids.

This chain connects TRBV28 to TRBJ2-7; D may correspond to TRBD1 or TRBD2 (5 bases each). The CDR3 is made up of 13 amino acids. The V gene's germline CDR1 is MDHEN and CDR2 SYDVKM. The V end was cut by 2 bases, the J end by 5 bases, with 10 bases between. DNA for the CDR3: TGTGCCAGCAGTTTACCCCAGGGACACGAGCAGTACTTC. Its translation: CASSLPQGHEQYF.

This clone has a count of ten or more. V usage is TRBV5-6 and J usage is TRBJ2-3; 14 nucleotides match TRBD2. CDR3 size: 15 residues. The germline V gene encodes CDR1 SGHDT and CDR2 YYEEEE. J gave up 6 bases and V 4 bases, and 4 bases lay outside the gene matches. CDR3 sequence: CASSPGTSGSDTQYF. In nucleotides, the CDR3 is TGTGCCAGCAGCCCTGGGACTAGCGGGAGCGATACGCAGTATTTT.

The CDR3 protein is CASSPRPGLAAREQFF. The CDR3 coding sequence is TGTGCCAGTAGCCCTAGGCCGGGACTAGCGGCACGTGAGCAGTTCTTC. The chain couples TRBV19 to TRBJ2-1; 11 bases fit TRBD2. The CDR3 is 16 amino acids. Germline V lookup: CDR1 LNHDA, CDR2 SQIVND (reference sequence). V lost 6 bases to trimming and J lost 9 bases; unmatched junction nucleotides: 13.

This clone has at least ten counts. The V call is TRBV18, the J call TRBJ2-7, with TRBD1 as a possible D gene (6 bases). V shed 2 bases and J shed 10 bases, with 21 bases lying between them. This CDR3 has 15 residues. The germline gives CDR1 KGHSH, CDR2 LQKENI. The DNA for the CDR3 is TGTGCCAGCTCACCAAAGGCGGACAGTAGCATCGATCAGTACTTC. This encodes CASSPKADSSIDQYF.

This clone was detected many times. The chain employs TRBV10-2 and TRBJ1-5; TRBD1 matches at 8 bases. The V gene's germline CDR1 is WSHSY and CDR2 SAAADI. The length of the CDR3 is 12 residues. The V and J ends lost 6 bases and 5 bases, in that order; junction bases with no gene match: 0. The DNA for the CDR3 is TGCGCCAGCAGGGACAGGGATCAGCCCCAGCATTTT. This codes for CASRDRDQPQHF.

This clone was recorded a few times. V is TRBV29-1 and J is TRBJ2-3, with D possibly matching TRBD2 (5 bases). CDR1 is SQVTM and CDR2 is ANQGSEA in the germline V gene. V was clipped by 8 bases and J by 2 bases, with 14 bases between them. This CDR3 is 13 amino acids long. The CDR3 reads CSTGRLITDTQYF. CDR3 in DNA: TGCAGCACTGGGAGACTCATCACAGATACGCAGTATTTT.

The chain's CDR3 is CAISEPTAGGRQETQYF. The CDR3 DNA sequence: TGTGCCATCAGTGAGCCAACGGCGGGAGGGCGACAAGAGACCCAGTACTTC. The chain joins TRBV10-3 to TRBJ2-5; 9 bases match TRBD2. J gave up 2 bases and V 2 bases, and 9 bases lay outside the gene matches. CDR3 size: 17 residues. Germline V lookup: CDR1 ENHRY, CDR2 SYGVKD.

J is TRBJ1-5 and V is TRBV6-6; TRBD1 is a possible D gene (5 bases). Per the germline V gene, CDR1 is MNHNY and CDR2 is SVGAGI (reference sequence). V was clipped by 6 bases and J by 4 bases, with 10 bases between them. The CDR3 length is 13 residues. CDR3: CASSSTENQPQHF. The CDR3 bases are TGTGCCAGCAGCTCGACAGAGAATCAGCCCCAGCATTTT.

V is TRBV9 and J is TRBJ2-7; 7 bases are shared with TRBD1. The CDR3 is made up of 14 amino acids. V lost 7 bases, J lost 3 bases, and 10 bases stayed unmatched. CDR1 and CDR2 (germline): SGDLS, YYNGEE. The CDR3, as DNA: TGTGCCAGCGGGCGCCAGGGGGACCTCTACGAGCAGTACTTC. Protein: CASGRQGDLYEQYF.

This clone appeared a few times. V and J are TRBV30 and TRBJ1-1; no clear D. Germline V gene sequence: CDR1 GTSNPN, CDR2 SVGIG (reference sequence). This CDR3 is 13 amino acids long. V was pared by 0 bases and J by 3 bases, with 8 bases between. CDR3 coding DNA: TGTGCCTGGAGTGTGGGAATCTACACTGAAGCTTTCTTT. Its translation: CAWSVGIYTEAFF.

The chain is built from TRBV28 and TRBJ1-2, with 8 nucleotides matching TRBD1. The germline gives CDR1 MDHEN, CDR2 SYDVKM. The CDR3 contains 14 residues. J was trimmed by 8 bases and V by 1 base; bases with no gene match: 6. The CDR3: CASSLLRTGKGYTF. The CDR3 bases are TGTGCCAGCAGTTTATTGCGGACAGGGAAGGGCTACACCTTC.

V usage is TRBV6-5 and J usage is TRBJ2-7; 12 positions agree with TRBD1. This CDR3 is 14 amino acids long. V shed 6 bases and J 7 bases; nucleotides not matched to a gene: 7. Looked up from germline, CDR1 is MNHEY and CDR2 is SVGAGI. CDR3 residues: CASSRDRGRGEQYF. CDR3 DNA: TGTGCCAGCAGCCGGGACAGGGGGCGTGGGGAGCAGTACTTC.

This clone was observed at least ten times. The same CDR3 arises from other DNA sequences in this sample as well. The CDR3 region is CATGNLAGGGTGELFF. The CDR3 DNA reads as TGTGCCACCGGGAACCTCGCGGGAGGTGGGACCGGGGAGCTGTTTTTT. V gene TRBV15 combines with J gene TRBJ2-2, with 8 bases aligning to TRBD2. The V segment lost 8 bases and the J segment 5 bases; nucleotides outside the gene matches: 13. Germline assignment: CDR1 LNHNV and CDR2 YYDKDF (reference sequence). The CDR3 is made up of 16 amino acids.

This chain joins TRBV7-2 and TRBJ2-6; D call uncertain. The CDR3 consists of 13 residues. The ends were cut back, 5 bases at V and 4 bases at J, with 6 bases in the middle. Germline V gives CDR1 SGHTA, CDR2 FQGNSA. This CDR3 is CASSLAGANVLTF. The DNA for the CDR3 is TGTGCCAGCAGCCTCGCCGGGGCCAACGTCCTGACTTTC.

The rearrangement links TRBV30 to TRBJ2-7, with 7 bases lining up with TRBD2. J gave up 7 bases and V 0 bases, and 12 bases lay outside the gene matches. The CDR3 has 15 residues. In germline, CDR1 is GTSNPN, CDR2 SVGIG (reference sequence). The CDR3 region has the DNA TGTGCCTGGAGTGTTGTTTGGGGAGGGCCCTGGGAGCAGTACTTC. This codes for CAWSVVWGGPWEQYF.

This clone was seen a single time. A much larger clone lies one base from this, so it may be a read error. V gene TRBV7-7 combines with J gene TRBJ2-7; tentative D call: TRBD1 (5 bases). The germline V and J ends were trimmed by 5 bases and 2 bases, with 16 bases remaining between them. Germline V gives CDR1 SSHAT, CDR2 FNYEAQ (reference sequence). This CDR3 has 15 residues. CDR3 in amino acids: CASSHNVETAYEQYF. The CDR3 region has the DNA TGTGCCAGCAGCCACAACGTTGAGACAGCCTACGAGCAGTACTTC.

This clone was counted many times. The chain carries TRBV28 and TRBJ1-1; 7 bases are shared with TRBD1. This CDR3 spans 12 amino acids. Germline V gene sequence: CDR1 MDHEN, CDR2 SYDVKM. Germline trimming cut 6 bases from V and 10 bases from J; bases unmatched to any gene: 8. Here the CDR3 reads CASRGDRDGAFF. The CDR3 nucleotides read TGTGCCAGCAGGGGAGACAGGGATGGAGCTTTCTTT.

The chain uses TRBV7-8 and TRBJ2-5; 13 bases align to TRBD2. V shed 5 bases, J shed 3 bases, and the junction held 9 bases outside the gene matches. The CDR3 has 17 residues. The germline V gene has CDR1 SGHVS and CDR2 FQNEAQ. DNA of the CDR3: TGTGCCAGCAGCCGCCCACTAGCGGGAGGGAGTAAAGAGACCCAGTACTTC. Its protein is CASSRPLAGGSKETQYF.

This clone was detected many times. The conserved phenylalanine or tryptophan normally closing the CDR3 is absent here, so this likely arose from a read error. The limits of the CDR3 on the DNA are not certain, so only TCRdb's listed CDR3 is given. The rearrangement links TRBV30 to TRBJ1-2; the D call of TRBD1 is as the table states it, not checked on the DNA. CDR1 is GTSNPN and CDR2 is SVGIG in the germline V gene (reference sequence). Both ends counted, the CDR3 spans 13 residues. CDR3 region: CAWSVGQWEGCTL.

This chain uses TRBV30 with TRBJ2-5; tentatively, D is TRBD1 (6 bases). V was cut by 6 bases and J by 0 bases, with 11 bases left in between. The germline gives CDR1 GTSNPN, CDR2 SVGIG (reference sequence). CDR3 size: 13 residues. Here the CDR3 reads CACPRQDQETQYF. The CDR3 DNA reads TGTGCCTGCCCCCGACAGGACCAAGAGACCCAGTACTTC.